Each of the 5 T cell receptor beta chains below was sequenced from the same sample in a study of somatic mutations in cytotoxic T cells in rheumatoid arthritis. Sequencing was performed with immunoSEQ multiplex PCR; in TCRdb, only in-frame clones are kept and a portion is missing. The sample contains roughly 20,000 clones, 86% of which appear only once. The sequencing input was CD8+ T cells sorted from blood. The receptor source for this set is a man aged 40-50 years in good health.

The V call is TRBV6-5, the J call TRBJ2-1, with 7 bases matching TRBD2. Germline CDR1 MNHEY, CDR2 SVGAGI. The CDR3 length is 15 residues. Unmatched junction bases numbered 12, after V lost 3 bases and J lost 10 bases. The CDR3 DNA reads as TGTGCCAGCAGTTATTCCCCGATACCCGGGGGGGAGCAGTTCTTC. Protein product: CASSYSPIPGGEQFF.

The CDR3 sequence is CASSYAAGAYYEQYF. In nucleotides, the CDR3 is TGTGCCAGCAGTTATGCCGCGGGAGCCTACTACGAGCAGTACTTC. This chain links TRBV28 with TRBJ2-7; 7 positions agree with TRBD2. The germline CDR1 and CDR2 sequences are MDHEN and SYDVKM. This CDR3 has 15 amino acids. V dropped 4 bases and J dropped 3; count of bases not matched to a gene: 9.

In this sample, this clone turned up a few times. The CDR3: CASSPLDNMNTEAFF. The CDR3 DNA reads as TGTGCCAGCAGCCCTTTGGACAACATGAACACTGAAGCTTTCTTT. The chain couples TRBV28 to TRBJ1-1; weak D call: TRBD1 (5 bases). CDR3 length: 15 residues. Trimming cost V 6 bases and J 0 bases, with 14 bases left between them. The germline CDR1 and CDR2 sequences are MDHEN and SYDVKM.

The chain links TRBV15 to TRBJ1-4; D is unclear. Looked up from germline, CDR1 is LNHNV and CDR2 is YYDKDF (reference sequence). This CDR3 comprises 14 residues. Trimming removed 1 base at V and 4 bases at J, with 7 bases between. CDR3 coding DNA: TGTGCCACCAGCAGAGGACGGCGTAATGAAAAACTGTTTTTT. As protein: CATSRGRRNEKLFF.

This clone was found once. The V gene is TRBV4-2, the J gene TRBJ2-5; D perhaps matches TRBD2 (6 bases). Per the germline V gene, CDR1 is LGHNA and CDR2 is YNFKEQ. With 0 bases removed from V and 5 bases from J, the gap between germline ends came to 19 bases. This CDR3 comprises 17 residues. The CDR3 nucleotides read TGTGCCAGCAGCCAAGAACATCGGACTACCTTATCGGAGACCCAGTACTTC. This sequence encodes CASSQEHRTTLSETQYF.